The clone carrying this TCR beta chain appeared a few times. The sample belongs to a study of sequential checkpoint blockade in melanoma. Study summary: Randomization was 1:1 between first-line nivolumab→ipilimumab and ipilimumab→nivolumab. Each arm's sequence ended with maintenance nivolumab.

As to treatment: randomized to nivolumab then ipilimumab (arm A) or the reverse (arm B). None of the patients previously received DNA-damaging chemotherapy. Sorted cells were live CD3+CD8+, lacking CD19 and CD56, from PBMCs. Using immunoSEQ multiplex PCR, the repertoire was profiled, and TCRdb retains in-frame clones only, with some absent. The table lists tens of thousands of clones, 65% to 75% of them singletons, with about a fifth in the top ten. The CDR3 spans 14 residues. V was pared by 8 bases and J by 4 bases, with 6 bases of the junction left unmatched. In germline, CDR1 is MNHGY, CDR2 SVAAGI.

Sequences were derived from CD8+ T cells sorted from blood (inferred from file names), sampled from a patient given nivolumab and ipilimumab in sequence. The sequence came from a human donor with melanoma. The chain has TRBV6-9 and TRBJ1-2; TRBD1 agrees at 11 bases. CDR3 region: CASQDRGLSYGYTF. The CDR3 DNA reads TGTGCCAGCCAGGACAGGGGGCTTAGCTATGGCTACACCTTC.